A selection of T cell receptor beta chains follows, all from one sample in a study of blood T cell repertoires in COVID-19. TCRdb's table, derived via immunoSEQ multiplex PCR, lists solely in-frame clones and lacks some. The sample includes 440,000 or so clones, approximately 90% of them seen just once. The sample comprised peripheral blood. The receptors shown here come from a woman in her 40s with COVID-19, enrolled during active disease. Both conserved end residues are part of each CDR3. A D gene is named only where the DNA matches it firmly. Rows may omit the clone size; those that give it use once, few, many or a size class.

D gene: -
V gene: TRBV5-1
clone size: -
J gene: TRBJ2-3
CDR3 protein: CASRLPRVDFRDTQYF
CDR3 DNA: TGCGCCAGCAGACTTCCCAGGGTTGATTTTAGGGATACGCAGTATTTT

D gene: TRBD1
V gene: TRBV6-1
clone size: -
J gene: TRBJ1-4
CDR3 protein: CASSEAQTGFSKLFF
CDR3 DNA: TGTGCCAGCAGTGAAGCCCAGACAGGGTTCTCAAAACTGTTTTTT

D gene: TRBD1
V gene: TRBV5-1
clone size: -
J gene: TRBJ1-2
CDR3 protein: CASSMDRASYTF
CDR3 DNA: TGCGCCAGCAGCATGGACAGGGCCAGTTACACCTTC

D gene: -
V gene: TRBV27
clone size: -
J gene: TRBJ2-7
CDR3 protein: CASSLVGAPRSYEQYF
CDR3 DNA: TGTGCCAGCAGTTTAGTGGGGGCTCCCCGGTCCTACGAGCAGTACTTC

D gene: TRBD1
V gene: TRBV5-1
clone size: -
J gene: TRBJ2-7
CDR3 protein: CASSQTGTGTYEQYF
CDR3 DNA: TGCGCCAGCAGCCAAACCGGGACAGGCACCTACGAGCAGTACTTC

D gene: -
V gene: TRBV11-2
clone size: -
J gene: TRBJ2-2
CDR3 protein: CASSLVQTPNTGELFF
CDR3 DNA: TGTGCCAGCAGCTTAGTACAGACCCCGAACACCGGGGAGCTGTTTTTT

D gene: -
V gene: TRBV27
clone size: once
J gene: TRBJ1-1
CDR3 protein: CASSPILGGEAFF
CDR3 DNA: TGTGCCAGCAGTCCTATCCTGGGGGGAGAGGCTTTCTTT

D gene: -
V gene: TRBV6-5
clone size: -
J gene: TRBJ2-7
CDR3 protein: CASSYSLAASYEQYF
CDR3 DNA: TGTGCCAGCAGTTACTCGCTAGCAGCCTCCTACGAGCAGTACTTC

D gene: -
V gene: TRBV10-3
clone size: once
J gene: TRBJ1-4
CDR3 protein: CATRPGLNEKLFF
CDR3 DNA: TGTGCCACTCGCCCAGGGCTTAATGAAAAACTGTTTTTT

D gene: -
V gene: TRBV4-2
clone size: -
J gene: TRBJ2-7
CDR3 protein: CASSQEIPGTPFYEQYF
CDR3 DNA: TGTGCCAGCAGCCAAGAAATCCCCGGGACACCATTCTACGAGCAGTACTTC

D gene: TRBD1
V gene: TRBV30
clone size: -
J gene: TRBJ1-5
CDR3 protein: CAWSADRGPQPQHF
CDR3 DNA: TGTGCCTGGAGTGCAGACAGGGGGCCTCAGCCCCAGCATTTT

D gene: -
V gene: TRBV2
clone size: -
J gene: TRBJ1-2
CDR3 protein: CASIPGYADGYTF
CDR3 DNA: TGTGCCAGCATCCCGGGATACGCGGATGGCTACACCTTC

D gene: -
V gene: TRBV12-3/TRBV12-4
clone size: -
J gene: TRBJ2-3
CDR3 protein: CASSLGLSDTQYF
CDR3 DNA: TGTGCCAGCAGCCTGGGACTCTCGGATACGCAGTATTTT

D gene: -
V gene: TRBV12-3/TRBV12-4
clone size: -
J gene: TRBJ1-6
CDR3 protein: CASSLLAEGPLHF
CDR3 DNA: TGTGCCAGCAGTTTATTGGCCGAGGGACCCCTCCACTTT

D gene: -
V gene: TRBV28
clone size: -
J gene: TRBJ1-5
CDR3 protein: CASSWGLGGGNQPQHF
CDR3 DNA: TGTGCCAGCAGCTGGGGGCTGGGGGGGGGCAATCAGCCCCAGCATTTT

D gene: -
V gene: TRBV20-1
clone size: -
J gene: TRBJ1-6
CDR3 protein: CSAGQTTLLHF
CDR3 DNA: TGCAGTGCTGGACAGACTACCCTCCTCCACTTT

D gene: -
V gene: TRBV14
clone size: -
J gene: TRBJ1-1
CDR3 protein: CASSQMWAGRLMNTEAFF
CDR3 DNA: TGTGCCAGCAGCCAAATGTGGGCGGGACGCCTCATGAACACTGAAGCTTTCTTT

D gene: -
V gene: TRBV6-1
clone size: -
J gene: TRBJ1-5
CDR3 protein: CASSDYLNSNQPQHF
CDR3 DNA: TGTGCCAGCAGTGATTATCTGAACAGTAATCAGCCCCAGCATTTT

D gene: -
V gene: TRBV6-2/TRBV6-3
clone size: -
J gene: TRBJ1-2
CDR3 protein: CASSYSSGLSGYTF
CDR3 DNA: TGTGCCAGCAGTTACTCGTCGGGGTTATCTGGCTACACCTTC

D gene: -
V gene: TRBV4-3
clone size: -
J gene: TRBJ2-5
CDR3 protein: CASSQDGGGQETQYF
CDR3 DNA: TGCGCCAGCAGCCAAGATGGGGGGGGCCAGGAGACCCAGTACTTC

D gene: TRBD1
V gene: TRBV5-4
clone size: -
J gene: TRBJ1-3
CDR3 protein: CASSSGQGGNTIYF
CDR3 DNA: TGTGCCAGCAGCTCCGGACAGGGAGGGAACACCATATATTTT

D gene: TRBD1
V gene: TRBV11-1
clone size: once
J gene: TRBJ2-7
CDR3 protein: CASSLGTGDAYEQYF
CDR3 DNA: TGTGCCAGCAGCTTAGGGACAGGGGATGCCTACGAGCAGTACTTC

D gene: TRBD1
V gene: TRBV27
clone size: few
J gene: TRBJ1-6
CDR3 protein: CASSANRDRGFYNSPLHF
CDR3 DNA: TGTGCCAGCAGTGCTAACCGGGACAGGGGATTCTATAATTCACCCCTCCACTTT

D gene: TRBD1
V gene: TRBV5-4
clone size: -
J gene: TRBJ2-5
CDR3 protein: CASSSKTGTGGGGETQYF
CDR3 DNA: TGTGCCAGCAGCTCAAAGACGGGAACAGGGGGAGGCGGAGAGACCCAGTACTTC

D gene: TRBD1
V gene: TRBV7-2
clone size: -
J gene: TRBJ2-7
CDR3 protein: CASSRDRASYEQYF
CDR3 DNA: TGTGCCAGCAGCCGGGACAGGGCATCCTACGAGCAGTACTTC

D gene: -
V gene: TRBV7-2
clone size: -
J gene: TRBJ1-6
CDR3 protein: CASSSRQFINSPLHF
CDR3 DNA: TGTGCCAGCAGCTCCCGACAGTTCATCAATTCACCCCTCCACTTT